The 8 T cell receptor beta chains given below trace back to one sample, sequenced in a study of control samples from healthy donors and cancer patients. Using immunoSEQ multiplex PCR, the repertoire was profiled, and TCRdb retains in-frame clones only, with some absent. This sample has a few hundred thousand clones, with approximately 90% found just once. Sequenced: PBMCs. These receptors were collected from a man aged 40-49 years with head and neck cancer.

This clone has a handful of counts. The CDR3 protein is CASSAGRDRGRQPQHF. The DNA of the CDR3 is TGTGCCAGCAGCGCGGGACGGGACAGGGGACGTCAGCCCCAGCATTTT. The chain couples TRBV5-5 to TRBJ1-5; 10 bases map to TRBD1. V was clipped by 4 bases and J by 6 bases; unmatched bases: 10. Germline V CDR1 and CDR2: SGHKS, YYEKEE (reference sequence). The CDR3 runs 16 residues. The entire variable domain, with the rest obtained from reference TRBV5-5 and TRBJ1-5, is as follows: DAGVTQSPTHLIKTRGQQVTLRCSPISGHKSVSWYQQVLGQGPQFIFQYYEKEERGRGNFPDRFSARQFPNYSSELNVNALLLGDSALYLCASSAGRDRGRQPQHFGDGTRLSIL.

The V gene is TRBV3-1 (or the pseudogene TRBV3-2), the J gene TRBJ2-1, with 9 positions matching TRBD2. CDR1 is LGHDT, CDR2 YNNKEL, per germline (reference sequence). With 2 bases clipped from V and 6 bases from J, the junction kept 5 bases outside the gene matches. The CDR3 is made up of 15 amino acids. The CDR3: CASSQFLAGPNEQFF. CDR3 sequence (DNA): TGTGCCAGCAGCCAATTTCTAGCGGGGCCCAATGAGCAGTTCTTC.

In its sample, this clone was seen a few times. J is TRBJ2-5 and V is TRBV21-1; the DNA was not used to check the table's D call, TRBD1. TRBV21-1 is an annotated pseudogene. CDR3 size: 18 residues. CDR3 DNA: TGTGCCAGCAGCCTCCACAAAGAAGGGTTGGACAGTGGAGAGACCCAGTACTTC. Translating it yields CASSLHKEGLDSGETQYF.

J is TRBJ2-7 and V is TRBV7-2; unclear D gene. The CDR3 has 14 amino acids. Germline V lookup: CDR1 SGHTA, CDR2 FQGNSA. Trimming left V 0 bases short and J 0 bases short, with 6 bases between. CDR3 in amino acids: CASSLALSSYEQYF. The CDR3 DNA reads TGTGCCAGCAGCTTAGCGCTGAGCTCCTACGAGCAGTACTTC.

The rearrangement uses TRBV3-1 (or the pseudogene TRBV3-2) and TRBJ1-2; TRBD1 matches at 7 bases. The CDR3 runs to 16 residues. Germline trimming cut 2 bases from V and 3 bases from J; bases unmatched to any gene: 9. Per the germline V gene, CDR1 is LGHDT and CDR2 is YNNKEL (reference sequence). CDR3 sequence: CASSQNVQTGDYGYTF. CDR3 nucleotides: TGTGCCAGCAGCCAAAATGTCCAAACAGGGGACTATGGCTACACCTTC.

This clone was seen only a few times. This chain joins TRBV3-1 (or the pseudogene TRBV3-2) and TRBJ1-5; D uncertain. The V end was cut by 0 bases, the J end by 0 bases, with 6 bases between. CDR1 is LGHDT and CDR2 is YNNKEL in the germline V gene (reference sequence). This CDR3 has 15 residues. The DNA for the CDR3 is TGTGCCAGCAGCCAAGAAGCGTCTAGCAATCAGCCCCAGCATTTT. This encodes CASSQEASSNQPQHF.

The V call is TRBV3-1 (or the pseudogene TRBV3-2), the J call TRBJ1-6, with 12 bases that match TRBD1. The J segment lost 9 bases and the V segment lost 3 bases, leaving 9 bases of the junction unmatched. This CDR3 has 17 residues. The V gene's germline CDR1 is LGHDT and CDR2 YNNKEL (reference sequence). The CDR3 is CASSHDTGTGGRSPLHF. The CDR3 nucleotides are TGTGCCAGCAGCCACGATACCGGGACAGGGGGCCGTTCACCCCTCCACTTT.

The genes are TRBV28 and TRBJ2-6, with D perhaps matching TRBD1 or TRBD2 (5 bases each). Germline CDR1 reads MDHEN; CDR2 reads SYDVKM. The CDR3 is made up of 17 amino acids. Between the trimmed V and J ends, which lost 5 bases and 0 bases, there was a span of 14 bases. CDR3 residues: CASSPGPRGSGANVLTF. The CDR3 DNA reads as TGTGCCAGCAGTCCAGGGCCTCGGGGCTCTGGGGCCAACGTCCTGACTTTC.